The clone carrying this T cell receptor (beta chain) was found a few times. The antigen is unknown. The data were taken from a study of cytomegalovirus exposure and HLA in healthy donors. Study at large: Unique TCRs numbering around 85 million, obtained from HLA-typed donors, made up an early data release. Regarding the study as a whole: Common viral pathogens seemed to be connected with several of the most significant clusters, according to a later analysis. Relative to equally common others, HLA-associated TCR beta chains showed greater clonal expansion in a later analysis. Presence/absence results assume similar sequencing depth per donor, which may not hold.

Primers included in the PCR were 60 Vbeta and 13 Jbeta primers. Clones were read by immunoSEQ multiplex PCR, and TCRdb kept only the in-frame ones, dropping some. The data hold around 300,000 clones, with around 65% observed a single time. Germline CDR1 SEHNR, CDR2 FQNEAQ (reference sequence). This CDR3 is built from 15 residues. V dropped 6 bases and J dropped 11 bases, with 25 bases sitting between them. This clonotype was obtained from a female donor in good health and CMV-seronegative. The chain uses TRBV7-9 and TRBJ1-2; D call uncertain. Specimen: PBMCs. The CDR3 loop reads CASSRSQGRLMGYTF. The CDR3 DNA is TGTGCCAGCAGTCGTAGCCAAGGGAGACTTATGGGATACACCTTC.